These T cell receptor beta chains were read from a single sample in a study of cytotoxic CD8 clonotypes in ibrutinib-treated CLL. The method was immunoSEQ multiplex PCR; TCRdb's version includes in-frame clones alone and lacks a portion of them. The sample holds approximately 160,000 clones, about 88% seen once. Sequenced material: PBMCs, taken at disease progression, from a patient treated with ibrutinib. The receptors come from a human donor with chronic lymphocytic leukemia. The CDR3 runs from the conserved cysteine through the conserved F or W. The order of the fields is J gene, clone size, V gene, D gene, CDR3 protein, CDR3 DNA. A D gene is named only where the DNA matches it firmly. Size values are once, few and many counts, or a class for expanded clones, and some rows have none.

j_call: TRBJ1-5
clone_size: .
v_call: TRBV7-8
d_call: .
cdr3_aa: CASSLGRYQPQHF
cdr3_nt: TGTGCCAGCAGCTTAGGCCGATATCAGCCCCAGCATTTT

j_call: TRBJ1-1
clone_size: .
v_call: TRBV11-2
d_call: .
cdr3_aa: CASSPLTGRNTEAFF
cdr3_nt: TGTGCCAGCAGCCCACTAACCGGGAGGAACACTGAAGCTTTCTTT

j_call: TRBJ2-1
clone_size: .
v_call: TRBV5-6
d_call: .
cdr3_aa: CASSSGWTDPVAGWGEQFF
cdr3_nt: TGTGCCAGCAGTAGCGGATGGACAGACCCTGTGGCGGGCTGGGGTGAGCAGTTCTTC

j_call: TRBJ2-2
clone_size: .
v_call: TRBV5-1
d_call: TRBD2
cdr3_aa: CASSFRGAGELFF
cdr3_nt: TGCGCCAGCAGCTTTCGGGGGGCCGGGGAGCTGTTTTTT

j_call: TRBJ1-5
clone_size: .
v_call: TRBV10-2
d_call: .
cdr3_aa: CASSGGPNQPQHF
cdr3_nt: TGCGCCAGCAGTGGAGGACCCAATCAGCCCCAGCATTTT

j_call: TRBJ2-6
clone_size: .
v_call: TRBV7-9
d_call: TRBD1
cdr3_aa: CASSYKGAGANVLTF
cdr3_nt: TGTGCCAGCAGCTACAAGGGGGCCGGGGCCAACGTCCTGACTTTC

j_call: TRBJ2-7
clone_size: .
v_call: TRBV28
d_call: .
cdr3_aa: CASSLGSYSYEQYF
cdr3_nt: TGTGCCAGCAGTTTGGGCAGCTACTCCTACGAGCAGTACTTC

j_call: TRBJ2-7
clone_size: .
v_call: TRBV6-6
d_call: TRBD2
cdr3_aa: CASSYSGLAGYEQYF
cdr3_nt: TGTGCCAGCAGTTACTCGGGACTAGCGGGCTACGAGCAGTACTTC

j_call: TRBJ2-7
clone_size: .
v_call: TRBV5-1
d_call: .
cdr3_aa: CASSFHSGRTYEQYF
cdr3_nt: TGCGCCAGCAGTTTTCATTCCGGGCGAACCTACGAGCAGTACTTC

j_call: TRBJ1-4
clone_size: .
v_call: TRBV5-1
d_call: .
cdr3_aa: CASSFSILYDRQEVDEKLFF
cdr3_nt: TGCGCCAGCAGCTTTAGTATCTTGTATGACAGACAGGAGGTCGATGAAAAACTGTTTTTT

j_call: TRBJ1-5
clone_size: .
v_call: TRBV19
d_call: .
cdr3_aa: CASSMQYSNQPQHF
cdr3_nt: TGTGCCAGTAGTATGCAGTATAGCAATCAGCCCCAGCATTTT

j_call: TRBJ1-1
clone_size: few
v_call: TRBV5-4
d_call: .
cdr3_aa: CASREEGLKVEAFF
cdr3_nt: TGTGCCAGCAGAGAGGAGGGTCTTAAGGTCGAAGCTTTCTTT

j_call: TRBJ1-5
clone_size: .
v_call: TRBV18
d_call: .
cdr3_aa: CASSPQRGANQPQHF
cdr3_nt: TGTGCCAGCTCACCACAGAGAGGGGCCAATCAGCCCCAGCATTTT

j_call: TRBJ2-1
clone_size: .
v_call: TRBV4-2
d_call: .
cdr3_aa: CASSQEGGVGYNEQFF
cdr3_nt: TGTGCCAGCAGCCAAGAGGGGGGAGTGGGATACAATGAGCAGTTCTTC

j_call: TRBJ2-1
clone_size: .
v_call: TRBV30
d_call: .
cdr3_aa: CAWSVLGLGINLGSYNEQFF
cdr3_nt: TGTGCCTGGAGTGTACTAGGCCTAGGAATTAATTTGGGCTCCTACAATGAGCAGTTCTTC

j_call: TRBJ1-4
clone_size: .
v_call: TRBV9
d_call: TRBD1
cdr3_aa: CASSAGQGYEKLFF
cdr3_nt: TGTGCCAGCAGCGCCGGACAGGGGTATGAAAAACTGTTTTTT

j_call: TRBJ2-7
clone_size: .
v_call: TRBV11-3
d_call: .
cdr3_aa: CASSSLSGEQYF
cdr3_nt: TGTGCCAGCAGCTCCCTAAGCGGCGAGCAGTACTTC

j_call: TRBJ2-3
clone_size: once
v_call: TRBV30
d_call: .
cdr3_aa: CAWSPGPSTDTQYF
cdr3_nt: TGTGCCTGGAGTCCCGGGCCTAGCACAGATACGCAGTATTTT

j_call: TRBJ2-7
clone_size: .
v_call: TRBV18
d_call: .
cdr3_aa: CASSPFDTSEQYF
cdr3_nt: TGTGCCAGCTCACCATTTGATACATCCGAGCAGTACTTC

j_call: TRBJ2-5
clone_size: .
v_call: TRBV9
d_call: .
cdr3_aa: CASSVGDWGSGETQYF
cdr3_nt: TGTGCCAGCAGCGTAGGGGACTGGGGGAGTGGCGAGACCCAGTACTTC

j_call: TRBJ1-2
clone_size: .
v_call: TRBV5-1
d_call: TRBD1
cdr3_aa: CASSIRQGNDYGYTF
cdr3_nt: TGCGCCAGCAGCATAAGACAGGGGAACGACTATGGCTACACCTTC

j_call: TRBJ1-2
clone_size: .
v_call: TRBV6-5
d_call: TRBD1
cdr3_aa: CASSSQDRGPYGYTF
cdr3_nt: TGTGCCAGCAGTTCGCAGGACAGGGGGCCCTATGGCTACACCTTC

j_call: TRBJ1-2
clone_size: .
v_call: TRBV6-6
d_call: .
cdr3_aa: CASSPSEGGYGYTF
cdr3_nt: TGTGCCAGCAGCCCCAGTGAAGGGGGCTATGGCTACACCTTC

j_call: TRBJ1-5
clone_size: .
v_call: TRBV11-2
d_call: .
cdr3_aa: CASSSTWGVGNQPQHF
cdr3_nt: TGTGCCAGCAGCTCGACGTGGGGGGTAGGCAATCAGCCCCAGCATTTT

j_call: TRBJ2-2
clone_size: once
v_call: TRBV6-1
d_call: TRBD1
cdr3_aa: CASSVGTGRIGELFF
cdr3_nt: TGTGCCAGCAGTGTTGGGACAGGGAGGATCGGGGAGCTGTTTTTT

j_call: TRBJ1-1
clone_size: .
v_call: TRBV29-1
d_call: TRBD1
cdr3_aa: CSGQGRNTEAFF
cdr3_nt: TGCAGCGGACAGGGACGGAACACTGAAGCTTTCTTT

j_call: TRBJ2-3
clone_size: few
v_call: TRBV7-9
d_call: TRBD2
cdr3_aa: CASSPGAGALADTQYF
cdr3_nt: TGTGCCAGCAGCCCTGGAGCGGGAGCCCTTGCAGATACGCAGTATTTT

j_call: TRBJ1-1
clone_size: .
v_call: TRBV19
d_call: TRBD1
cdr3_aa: CASSPTDRVGTEAFF
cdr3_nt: TGTGCCAGTAGTCCGACGGACAGGGTCGGGACTGAAGCTTTCTTT

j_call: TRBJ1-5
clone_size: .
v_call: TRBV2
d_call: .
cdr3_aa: CASRDSNQPQHF
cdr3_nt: TGTGCCAGCAGGGATAGCAATCAGCCCCAGCATTTT

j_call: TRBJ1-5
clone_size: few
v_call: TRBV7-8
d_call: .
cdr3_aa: CASSIKQNQPQHF
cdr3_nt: TGTGCCAGCAGCATAAAACAGAATCAGCCCCAGCATTTT

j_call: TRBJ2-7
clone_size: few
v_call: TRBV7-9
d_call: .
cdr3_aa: CASSRPVGEQYF
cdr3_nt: TGTGCCAGCAGCCGACCCGTTGGCGAGCAGTACTTC

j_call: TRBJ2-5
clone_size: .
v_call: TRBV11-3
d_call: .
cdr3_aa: CASSLPGWGSEETQYF
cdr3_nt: TGTGCCAGCAGCTTACCAGGCTGGGGGAGTGAAGAGACCCAGTACTTC

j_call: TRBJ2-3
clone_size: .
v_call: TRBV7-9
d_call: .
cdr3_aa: CASSYKGKGSRDTQYF
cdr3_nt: TGTGCCAGCAGCTATAAGGGGAAGGGTAGCAGGGATACGCAGTATTTT

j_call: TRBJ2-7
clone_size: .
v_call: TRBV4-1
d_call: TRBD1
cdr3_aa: CASSQLTTGSYEQYF
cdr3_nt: TGCGCCAGCAGCCAGTTAACGACAGGGTCCTACGAGCAGTACTTC

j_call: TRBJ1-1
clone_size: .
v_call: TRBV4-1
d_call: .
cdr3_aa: CASSQDFGRNTEAFF
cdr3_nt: TGCGCCAGCAGCCAAGATTTTGGACGAAACACTGAAGCTTTCTTT

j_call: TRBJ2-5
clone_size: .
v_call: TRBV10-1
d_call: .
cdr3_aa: CASSTGVQETQYF
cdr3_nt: TGCGCCAGCAGCACAGGAGTACAAGAGACCCAGTACTTC

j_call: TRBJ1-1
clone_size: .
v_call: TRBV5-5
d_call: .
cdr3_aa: CASSLEQFPTEAFF
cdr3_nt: TGTGCCAGCAGCTTGGAACAGTTCCCCACTGAAGCTTTCTTT

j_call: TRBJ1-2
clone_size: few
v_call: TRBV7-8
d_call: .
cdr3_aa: CASSLDGTPDYGYTF
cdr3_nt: TGTGCCAGCAGCTTAGACGGGACACCCGATTATGGCTACACCTTC

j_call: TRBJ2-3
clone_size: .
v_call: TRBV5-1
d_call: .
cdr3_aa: CASSLADSTDTQYF
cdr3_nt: TGCGCCAGCAGCTTGGCCGACTCAACAGATACGCAGTATTTT

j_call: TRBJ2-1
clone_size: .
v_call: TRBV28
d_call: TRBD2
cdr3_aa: CASSLLAASGRTNEQFF
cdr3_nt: TGTGCCAGCAGTTTATTGGCGGCTAGCGGGAGGACCAATGAGCAGTTCTTC

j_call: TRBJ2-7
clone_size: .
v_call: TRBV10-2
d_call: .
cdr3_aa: CASSELVGREQYF
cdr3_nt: TGCGCCAGCAGTGAGTTGGTTGGCCGGGAGCAGTACTTC

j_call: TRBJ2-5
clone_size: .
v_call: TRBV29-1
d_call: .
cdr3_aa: CSVETAGPETQYF
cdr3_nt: TGCAGCGTTGAAACAGCGGGCCCCGAGACCCAGTACTTC

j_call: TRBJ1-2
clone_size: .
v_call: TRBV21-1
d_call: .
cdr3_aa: CASQNQGNYGYTF
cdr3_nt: TGTGCCAGCCAAAATCAGGGGAACTATGGCTACACCTTC

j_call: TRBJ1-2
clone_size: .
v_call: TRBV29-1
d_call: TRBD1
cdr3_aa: CSVEDLRQGGLGYTF
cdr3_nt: TGCAGCGTTGAAGATCTGAGACAGGGGGGCTTAGGCTACACCTTC

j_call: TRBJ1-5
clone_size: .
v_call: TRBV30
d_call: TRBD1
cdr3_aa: CAWREGRGFYQPQHF
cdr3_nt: TGTGCCTGGAGAGAGGGCAGGGGGTTTTATCAGCCCCAGCATTTT

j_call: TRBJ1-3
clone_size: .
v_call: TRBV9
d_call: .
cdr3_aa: CASSEIGSSGNTIYF
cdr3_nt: TGTGCCAGCAGCGAAATTGGGTCTTCTGGAAACACCATATATTTT

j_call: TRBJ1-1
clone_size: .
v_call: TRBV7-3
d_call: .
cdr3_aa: CASSPSWRPNTEAFF
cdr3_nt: TGTGCCAGCAGCCCGAGTTGGCGACCGAACACTGAAGCTTTCTTT

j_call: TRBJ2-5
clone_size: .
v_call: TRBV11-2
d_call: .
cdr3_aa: CASSLRINGPHLAETQYF
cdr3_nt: TGTGCCAGCAGCTTGAGAATTAATGGCCCTCACCTCGCGGAGACCCAGTACTTC

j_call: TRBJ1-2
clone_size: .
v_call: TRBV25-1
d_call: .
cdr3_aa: CASSELDGYTF
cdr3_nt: TGTGCCAGCAGTGAACTAGATGGCTACACCTTC

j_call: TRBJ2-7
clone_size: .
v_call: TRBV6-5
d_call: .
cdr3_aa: CASSSSDYEQYF
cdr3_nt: TGTGCCAGCAGTTCTTCAGACTACGAGCAGTACTTC

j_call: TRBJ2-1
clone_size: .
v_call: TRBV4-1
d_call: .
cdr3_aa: CASSQDPVRAPVLNEQFF
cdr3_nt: TGCGCCAGCAGCCAGGATCCGGTTAGGGCCCCCGTTCTGAATGAGCAGTTCTTC

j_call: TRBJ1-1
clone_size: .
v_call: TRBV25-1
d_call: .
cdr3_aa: CASTIGGGTEAFF
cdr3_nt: TGTGCCAGCACAATTGGAGGGGGCACTGAAGCTTTCTTT